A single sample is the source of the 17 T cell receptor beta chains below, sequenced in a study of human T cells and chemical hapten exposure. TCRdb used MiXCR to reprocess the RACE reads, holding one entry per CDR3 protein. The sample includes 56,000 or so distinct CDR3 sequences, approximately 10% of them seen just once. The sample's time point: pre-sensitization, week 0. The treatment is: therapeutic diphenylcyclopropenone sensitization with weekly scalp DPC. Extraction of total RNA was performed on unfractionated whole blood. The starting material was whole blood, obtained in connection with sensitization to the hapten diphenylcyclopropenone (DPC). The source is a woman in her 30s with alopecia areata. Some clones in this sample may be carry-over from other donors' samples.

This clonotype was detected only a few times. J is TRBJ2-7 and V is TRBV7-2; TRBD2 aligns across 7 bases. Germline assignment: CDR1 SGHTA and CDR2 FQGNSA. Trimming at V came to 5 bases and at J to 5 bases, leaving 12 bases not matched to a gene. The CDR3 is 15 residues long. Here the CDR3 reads CASSRDPAGFNEQYF. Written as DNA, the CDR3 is TGTGCCAGCAGCCGAGACCCAGCGGGGTTTAACGAGCAGTACTTC.

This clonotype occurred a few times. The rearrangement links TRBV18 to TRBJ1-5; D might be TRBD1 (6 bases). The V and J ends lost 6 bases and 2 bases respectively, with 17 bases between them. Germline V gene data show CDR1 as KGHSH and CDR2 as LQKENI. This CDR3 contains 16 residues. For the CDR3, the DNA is TGTGCCAGCTCGAGCGTCGGGGGGCAAGGCAATCAGCCCCAGCATTTT. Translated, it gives CASSSVGGQGNQPQHF.

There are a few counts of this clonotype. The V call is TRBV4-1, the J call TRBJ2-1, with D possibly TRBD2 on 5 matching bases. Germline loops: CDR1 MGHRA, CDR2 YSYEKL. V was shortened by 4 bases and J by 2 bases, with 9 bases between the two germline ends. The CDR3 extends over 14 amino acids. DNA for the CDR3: TGCGCCAGCAGCCGGTCCGGGGCCTACAATGAGCAGTTCTTC. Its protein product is CASSRSGAYNEQFF.

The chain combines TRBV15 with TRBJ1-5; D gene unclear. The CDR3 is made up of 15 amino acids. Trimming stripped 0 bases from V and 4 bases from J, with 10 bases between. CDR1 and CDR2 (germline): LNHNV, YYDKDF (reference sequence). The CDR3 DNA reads TGTGCCACCAGCAGAGATCTGGGTAGGAATCAGCCCCAGCATTTT. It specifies CATSRDLGRNQPQHF.

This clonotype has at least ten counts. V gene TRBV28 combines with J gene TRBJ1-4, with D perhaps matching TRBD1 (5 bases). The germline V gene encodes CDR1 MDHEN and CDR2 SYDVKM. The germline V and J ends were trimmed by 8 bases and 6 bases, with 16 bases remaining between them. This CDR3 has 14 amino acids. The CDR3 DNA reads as TGTGCCAGCCGAATCTGGGGGGGGGATGAAAAACTGTTTTTT. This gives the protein CASRIWGGDEKLFF.

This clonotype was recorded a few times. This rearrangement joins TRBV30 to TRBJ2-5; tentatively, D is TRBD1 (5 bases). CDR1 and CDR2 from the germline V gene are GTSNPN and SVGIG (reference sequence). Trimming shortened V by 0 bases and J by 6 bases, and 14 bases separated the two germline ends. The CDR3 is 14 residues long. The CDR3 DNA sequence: TGTGCCTGGAGTGTACTCGGGCAGGGCCAGACCCAGTACTTC. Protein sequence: CAWSVLGQGQTQYF.

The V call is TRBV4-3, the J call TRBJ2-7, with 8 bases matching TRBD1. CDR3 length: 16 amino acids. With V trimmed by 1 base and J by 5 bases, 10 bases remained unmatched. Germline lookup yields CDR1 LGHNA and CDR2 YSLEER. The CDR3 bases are TGCGCCAGCAGCCAAGCCCTTCTTAGGACAGGGAACGAGCAGTACTTC. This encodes CASSQALLRTGNEQYF.

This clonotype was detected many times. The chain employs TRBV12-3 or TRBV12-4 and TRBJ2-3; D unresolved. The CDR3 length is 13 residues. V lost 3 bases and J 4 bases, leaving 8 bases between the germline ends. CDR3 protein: CASSFVDPDTQYF. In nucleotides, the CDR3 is TGTGCCAGCAGTTTTGTCGACCCAGATACGCAGTATTTT.

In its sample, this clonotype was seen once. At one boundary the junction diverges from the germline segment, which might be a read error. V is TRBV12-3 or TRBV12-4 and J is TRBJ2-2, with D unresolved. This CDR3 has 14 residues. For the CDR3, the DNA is TGTGCCAACAGTTTAGCCCTTAACACCGGGGAGCTGTTTTTT. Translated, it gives CANSLALNTGELFF.

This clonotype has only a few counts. CDR3 region: CASTTTVVTEAFF. Here the CDR3 DNA reads TGTGCCAGCACCACAACAGTTGTCACTGAAGCTTTCTTT. This chain uses TRBV6-1 with TRBJ1-1, with D unresolved. With 7 bases removed from V and 4 bases from J, the gap between germline ends came to 13 bases. Germline V gene lookup returns CDR1 MNHNS and CDR2 SASEGT. The CDR3 has 13 residues.

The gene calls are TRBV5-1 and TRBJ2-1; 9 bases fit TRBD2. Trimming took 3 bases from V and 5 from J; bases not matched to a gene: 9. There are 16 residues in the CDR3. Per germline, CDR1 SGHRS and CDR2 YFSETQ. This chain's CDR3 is CASSSSERGVNNEQFF. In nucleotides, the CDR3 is TGCGCCAGCAGCTCGAGCGAGCGGGGGGTTAACAATGAGCAGTTCTTC.

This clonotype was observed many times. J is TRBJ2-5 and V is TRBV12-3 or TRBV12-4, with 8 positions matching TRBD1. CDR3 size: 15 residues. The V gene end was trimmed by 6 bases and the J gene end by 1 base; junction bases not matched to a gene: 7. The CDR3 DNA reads TGTGCCAGCAGACCGACAGGGGACACCCAAGAGACCCAGTACTTC. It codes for CASRPTGDTQETQYF.

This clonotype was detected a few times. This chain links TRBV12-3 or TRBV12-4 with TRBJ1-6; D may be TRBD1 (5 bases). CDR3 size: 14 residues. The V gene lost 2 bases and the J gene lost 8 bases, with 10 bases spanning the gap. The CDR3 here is CASSLRARDSPLHF. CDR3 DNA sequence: TGTGCCAGCAGTTTAAGGGCCAGGGATTCACCCCTCCACTTT.

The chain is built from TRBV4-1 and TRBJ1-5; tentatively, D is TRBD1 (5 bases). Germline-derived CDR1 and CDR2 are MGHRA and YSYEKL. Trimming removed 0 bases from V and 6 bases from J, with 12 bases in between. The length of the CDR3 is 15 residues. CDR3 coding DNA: TGCGCCAGCAGCCAAGATCCCGGGGGAGGTCAGCCCCAGCATTTT. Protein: CASSQDPGGGQPQHF.

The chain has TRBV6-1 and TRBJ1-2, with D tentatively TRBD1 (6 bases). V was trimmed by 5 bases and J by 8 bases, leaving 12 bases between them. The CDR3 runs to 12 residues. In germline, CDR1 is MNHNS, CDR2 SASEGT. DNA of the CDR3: TGTGCCAGCAGTCCGGGGGCGCAGGGCTACACCTTC. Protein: CASSPGAQGYTF.

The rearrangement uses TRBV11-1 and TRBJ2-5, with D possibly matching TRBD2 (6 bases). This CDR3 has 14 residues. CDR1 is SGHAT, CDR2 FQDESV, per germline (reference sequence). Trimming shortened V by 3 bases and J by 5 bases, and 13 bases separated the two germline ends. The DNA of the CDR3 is TGTGCCAGCAGCTTCGGGGGTCAACGGGAGACCCAGTACTTC. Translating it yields CASSFGGQRETQYF.

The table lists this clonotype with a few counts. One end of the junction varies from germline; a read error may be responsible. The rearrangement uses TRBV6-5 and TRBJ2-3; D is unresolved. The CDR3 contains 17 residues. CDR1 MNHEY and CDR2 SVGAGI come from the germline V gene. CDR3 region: CASSHSRPDRGTDTQYF. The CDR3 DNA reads TGTGCCAGCAGTCACTCGCGACCGGACCGGGGCACAGATACGCAGTATTTT.